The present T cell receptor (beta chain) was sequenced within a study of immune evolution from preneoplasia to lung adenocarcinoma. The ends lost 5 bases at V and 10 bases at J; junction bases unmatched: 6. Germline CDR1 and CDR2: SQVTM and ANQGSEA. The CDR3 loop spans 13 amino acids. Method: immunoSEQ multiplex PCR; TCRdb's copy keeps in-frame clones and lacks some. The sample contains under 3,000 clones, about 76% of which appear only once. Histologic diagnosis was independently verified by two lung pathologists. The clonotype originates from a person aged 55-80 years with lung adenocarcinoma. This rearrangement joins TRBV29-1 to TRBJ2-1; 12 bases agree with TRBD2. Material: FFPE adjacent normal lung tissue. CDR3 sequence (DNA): TGCAGCGTTAGACTAGCGGGAGTCCGGGAGCAGTTCTTC. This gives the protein CSVRLAGVREQFF.